This T cell receptor beta chain was retrieved from a study of beta chain features in type 1 diabetes (dated by TCRdb to the late 2010s). The study in broad terms: Patients and healthy donors did not differ in mean age, gender distribution, total cell number or subset yield. Regulatory and stem cell-like memory subsets were isolated from only 8 patients and about eight healthy donors, whereas naive and central memory subsets came from all 30 or so donors. A total of roughly 99 million sorted cells were examined across all samples, and the number of cells per subset was strongly correlated with RNA yield. The study compared the TCRB repertoires of sorted circulating CD4+ T cell subsets in recently diagnosed type 1 diabetes patients with those in matched healthy donors. Broad study findings and their caveats: Naive, central memory and regulatory TCRB repertoires appeared to be more similar among patients than among healthy donors. Shorter templates might be favored by PCR, yet because patient and control samples were amplified and corrected together, any such skew would affect both groups equally. In all four CD4+ subsets, TCRB CDR3 length was moderately but significantly shorter in type 1 diabetes patients. Patients with type 1 diabetes made fewer insertions and deleted more nucleotides at VDJ recombination sites, implying thymic rearrangement abnormalities. HLA sub-analyses involved small numbers of individuals, so any influence of HLA type on TCRB rearrangement remained unresolved. Sequencing cDNA rather than genomic DNA could over-represent highly expressing activated cells, although activation and CD3 levels did not differ between groups.

The High Capacity cDNA Reverse Transcription Kit was used to reverse transcribe all of the isolated RNA, meaning that expressed TCRB transcripts were what got sequenced. Deep immunoSEQ sequencing was applied to naive, central memory and regulatory T cell samples, giving an average of about 3.6 million total reads per sample. After sorted cells were lysed in RLT buffer, RNA was extracted with DNase-treated RNeasy Micro or Mini kits, with the choice depending on cell number. Each cell subset was processed separately to prevent cross-contamination, with patient and healthy donor samples processed together. TCRB sequences were amplified from cDNA with the immunoSEQ multiplex PCR, producing 87-bp fragments spanning the CDR3 region. Amplicons were sequenced on the Illumina HiSeq platform. Turning to the authors' computational methods: PCR bias was computationally corrected using synthetic template baselines, reads within Hamming distance 2 were collapsed, and singletons that could not be merged were discarded. By aligning reads against IMGT, V, D and J genes, CDR3 length, and insertions or deletions at six rearrangement sites were assigned. Clonotype counts were normalized to sorted cell number within each subset before computing true diversity and Gini coefficients with the tcR R package. The overlap coefficient, calculated on TCRB nucleotide sequences, was used to measure repertoire sharing. The table comes from immuneACCESS by way of TCRdb, which keeps in-frame sequences with V and J called. Part of the clones is missing from these tables; in studies checked, under half for an unresolved V gene and the rest for unknown reasons. V and J calls and clone size are as listed in that table; D and trimming were resolved from the DNA. Here the sample has tens of thousands of clones; roughly 60% occur a single time. About 2.2% of the sample is in the top ten clones.

About this clone itself: The specificity of this receptor is unknown. Within one base of it there is no much larger clone, and no base qualities were kept.

As encoded in the germline V gene, CDR1 is SGHRS while CDR2 is YFSETQ. The CDR3 numbers 14 residues from cysteine through phenylalanine. Only the CDR3 part of the read is kept: 42 bases, read in frame from the first base. V is clipped by 4 bases and J by 1 base, and the sequence between their germline boundaries is 11 bases long. A single peripheral blood draw of around 120 mL on average was collected from each donor into heparinised tubes. Naive, central memory, regulatory and stem cell-like memory CD4+ T cells were sorted on a BD FACSAria II using a panel including CD45RO, CCR7, CD25, CD127, CD95 and CD27. Every sorted population had a purity above 95%. PBMCs were isolated immediately by Lymphoprep density gradient centrifugation and stained directly without culture. To minimize batch effects, samples were stained and sorted in pairs, one healthy donor with one patient per experiment.

The rearranged chain carries TRBV5-1 and TRBJ1-1; the D gene is possibly TRBD1, with 6 bases matching. Sequencing was performed on Tregs from blood. This specimen's cell subset or site label, per the study, means: regulatory CD4+ T cells. This sequence originates from a woman between 18 and 30 years old in good health. The CDR3 loop reads CASSTLDRNTEAFF. The nucleotide sequence is TGCGCCAGCAGCACTCTGGACAGGAACACTGAAGCTTTCTTT.